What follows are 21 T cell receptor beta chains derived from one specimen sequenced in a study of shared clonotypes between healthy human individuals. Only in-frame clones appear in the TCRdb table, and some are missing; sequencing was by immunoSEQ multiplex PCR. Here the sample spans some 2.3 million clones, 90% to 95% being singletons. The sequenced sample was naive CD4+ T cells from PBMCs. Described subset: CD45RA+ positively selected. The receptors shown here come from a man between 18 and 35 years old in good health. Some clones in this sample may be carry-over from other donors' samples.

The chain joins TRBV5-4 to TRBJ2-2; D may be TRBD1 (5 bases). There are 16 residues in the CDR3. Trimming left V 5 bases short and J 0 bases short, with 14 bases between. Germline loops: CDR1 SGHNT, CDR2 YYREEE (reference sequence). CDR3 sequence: CASRYRTNSNTGELFF. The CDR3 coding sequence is TGTGCCAGCAGATATCGGACAAATTCGAACACCGGGGAGCTGTTTTTT.

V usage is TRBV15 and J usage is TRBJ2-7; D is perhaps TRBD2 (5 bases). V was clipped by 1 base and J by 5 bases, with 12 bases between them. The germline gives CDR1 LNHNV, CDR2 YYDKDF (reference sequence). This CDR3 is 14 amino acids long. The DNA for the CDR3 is TGTGCCACCAGCAGAGGCGTGAGGGAAAACGAGCAGTACTTC. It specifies CATSRGVRENEQYF. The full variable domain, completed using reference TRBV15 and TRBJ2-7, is DAMVIQNPRYQVTQFGKPVTLSCSQTLNHNVMYWYQQKSSQAPKLLFHYYDKDFNNEADTPDNFQSRRPNTSFCFLDIRSPGLGDTAMYLCATSRGVRENEQYFGPGTRLTVT.

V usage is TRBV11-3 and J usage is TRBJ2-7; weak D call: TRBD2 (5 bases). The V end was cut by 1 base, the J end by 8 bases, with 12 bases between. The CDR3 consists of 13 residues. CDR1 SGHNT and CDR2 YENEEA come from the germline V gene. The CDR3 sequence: CASSLVRDTQQYF. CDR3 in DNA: TGTGCCAGCAGCTTAGTTCGGGATACCCAGCAGTACTTC.

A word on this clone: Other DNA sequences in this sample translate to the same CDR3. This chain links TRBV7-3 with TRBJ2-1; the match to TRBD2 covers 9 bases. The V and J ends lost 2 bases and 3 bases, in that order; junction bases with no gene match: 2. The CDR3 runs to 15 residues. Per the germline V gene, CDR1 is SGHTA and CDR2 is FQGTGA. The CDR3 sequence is CASSLGAGGYNEQFF. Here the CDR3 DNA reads TGTGCCAGCAGCTTAGGAGCGGGAGGCTACAATGAGCAGTTCTTC. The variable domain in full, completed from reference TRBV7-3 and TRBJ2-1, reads GAGVSQTPSNKVTEKGKYVELRCDPISGHTALYWYRQSLGQGPEFLIYFQGTGAADDSGLPNDRFFAVRPEGSVSTLKIQRTERGDSAVYLCASSLGAGGYNEQFFGPGTRLTVL.

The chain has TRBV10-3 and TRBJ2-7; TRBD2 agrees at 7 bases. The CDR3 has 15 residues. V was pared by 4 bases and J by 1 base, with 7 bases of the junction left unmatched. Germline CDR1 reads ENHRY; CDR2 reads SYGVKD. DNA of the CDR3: TGTGCCATCAGTGGGGCTAGCGGAATGTCCTACGAGCAGTACTTC. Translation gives CAISGASGMSYEQYF.

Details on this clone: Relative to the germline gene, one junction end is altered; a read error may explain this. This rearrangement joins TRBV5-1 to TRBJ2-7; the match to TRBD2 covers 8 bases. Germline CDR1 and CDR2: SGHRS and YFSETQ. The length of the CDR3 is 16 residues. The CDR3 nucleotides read TGCGCCAGCACCTTGTCAAGCGGGAGCCCATCCTACGAGCAGTACTTC. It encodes CASTLSSGSPSYEQYF.

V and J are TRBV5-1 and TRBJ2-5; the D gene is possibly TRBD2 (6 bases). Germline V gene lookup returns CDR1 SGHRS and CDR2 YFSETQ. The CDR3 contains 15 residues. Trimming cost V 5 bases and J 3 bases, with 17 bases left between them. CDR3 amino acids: CASSYGGSPEETQYF. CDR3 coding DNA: TGCGCCAGCAGTTATGGAGGGTCCCCTGAAGAGACCCAGTACTTC.

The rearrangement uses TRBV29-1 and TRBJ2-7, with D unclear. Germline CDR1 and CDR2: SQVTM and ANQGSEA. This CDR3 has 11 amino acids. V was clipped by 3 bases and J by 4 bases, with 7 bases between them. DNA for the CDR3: TGCAGCGTTGACAGAAATTACGAGCAGTACTTC. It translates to CSVDRNYEQYF.

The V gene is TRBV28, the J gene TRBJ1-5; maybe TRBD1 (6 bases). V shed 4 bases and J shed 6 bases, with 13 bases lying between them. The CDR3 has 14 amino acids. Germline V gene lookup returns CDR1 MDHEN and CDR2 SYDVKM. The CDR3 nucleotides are TGTGCCAGCAGTTACGTCCTAGGGGGTCAGCCCCAGCATTTT. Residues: CASSYVLGGQPQHF.

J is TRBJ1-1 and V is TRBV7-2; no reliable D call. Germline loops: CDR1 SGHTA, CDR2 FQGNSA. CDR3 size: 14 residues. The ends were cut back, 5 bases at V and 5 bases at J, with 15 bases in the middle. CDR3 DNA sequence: TGTGCCAGCAGCCCGACGGGGAGCCGTACTGAAGCTTTCTTT. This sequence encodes CASSPTGSRTEAFF.

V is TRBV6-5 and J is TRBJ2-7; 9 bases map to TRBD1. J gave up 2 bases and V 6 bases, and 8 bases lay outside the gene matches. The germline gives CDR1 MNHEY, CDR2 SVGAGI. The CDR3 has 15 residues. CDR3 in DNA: TGTGCCAGCAGGCCCACAACAGGGGGCCCCTACGAGCAGTACTTC. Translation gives CASRPTTGGPYEQYF.

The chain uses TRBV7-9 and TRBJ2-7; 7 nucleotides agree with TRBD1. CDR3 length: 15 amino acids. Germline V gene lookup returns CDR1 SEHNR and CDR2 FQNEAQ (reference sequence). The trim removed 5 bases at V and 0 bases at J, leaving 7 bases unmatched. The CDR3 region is CASSLRQGVSYEQYF. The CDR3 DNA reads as TGTGCCAGCAGCCTTAGACAGGGCGTCTCCTACGAGCAGTACTTC.

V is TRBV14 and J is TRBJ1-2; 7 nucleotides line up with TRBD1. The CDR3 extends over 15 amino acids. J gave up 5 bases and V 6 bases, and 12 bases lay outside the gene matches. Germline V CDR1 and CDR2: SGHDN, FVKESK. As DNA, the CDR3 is TGTGCCAGCAGTCAGAAGACAGGGTGGGCGTATGGCTACACCTTC. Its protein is CASSQKTGWAYGYTF.

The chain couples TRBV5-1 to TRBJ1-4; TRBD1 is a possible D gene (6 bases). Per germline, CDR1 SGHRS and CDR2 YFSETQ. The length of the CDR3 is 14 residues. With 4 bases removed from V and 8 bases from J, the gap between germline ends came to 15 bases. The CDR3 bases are TGCGCCAGCAGCATACAGGGAAGAGGCGAAAAACTGTTTTTT. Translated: CASSIQGRGEKLFF.

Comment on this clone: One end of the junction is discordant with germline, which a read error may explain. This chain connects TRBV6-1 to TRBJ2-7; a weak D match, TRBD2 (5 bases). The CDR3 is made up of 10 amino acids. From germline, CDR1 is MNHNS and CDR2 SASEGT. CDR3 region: CASCEGTCIF. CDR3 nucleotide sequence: TGTGCCAGCTGTGAGGGTACATGTATCTTC.

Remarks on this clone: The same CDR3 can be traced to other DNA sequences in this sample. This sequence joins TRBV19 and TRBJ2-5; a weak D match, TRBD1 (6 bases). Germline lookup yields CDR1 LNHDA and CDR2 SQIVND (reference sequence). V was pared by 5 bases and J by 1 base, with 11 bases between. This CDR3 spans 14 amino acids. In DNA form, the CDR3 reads TGTGCCAGTAGTCCCGGACAGCTCCAAGAGACCCAGTACTTC. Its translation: CASSPGQLQETQYF.

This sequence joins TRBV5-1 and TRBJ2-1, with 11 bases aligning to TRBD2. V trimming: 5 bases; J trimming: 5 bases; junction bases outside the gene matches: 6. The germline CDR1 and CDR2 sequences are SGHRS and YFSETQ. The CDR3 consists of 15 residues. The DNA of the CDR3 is TGCGCCAGCAGTACGTTAGCGGGAGGGGACAATGAGCAGTTCTTC. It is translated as CASSTLAGGDNEQFF.

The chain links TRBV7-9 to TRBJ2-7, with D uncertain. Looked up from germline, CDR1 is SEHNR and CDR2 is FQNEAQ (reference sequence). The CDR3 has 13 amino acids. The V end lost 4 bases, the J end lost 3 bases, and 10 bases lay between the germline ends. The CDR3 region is CASSSDTFYEQYF. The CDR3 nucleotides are TGTGCCAGCAGCTCCGACACCTTCTACGAGCAGTACTTC.

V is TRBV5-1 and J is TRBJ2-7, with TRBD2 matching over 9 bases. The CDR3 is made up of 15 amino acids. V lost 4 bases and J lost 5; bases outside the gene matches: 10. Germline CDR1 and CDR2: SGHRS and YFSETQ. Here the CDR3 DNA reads TGCGCCAGCAGCGTGACCGGGACTAGCCGCGACGAGCAGTACTTC. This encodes CASSVTGTSRDEQYF. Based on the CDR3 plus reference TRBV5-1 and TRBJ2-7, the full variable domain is KAGVTQTPRYLIKTRGQQVTLSCSPISGHRSVSWYQQTPGQGLQFLFEYFSETQRNKGNFPGRFSGRQFSNSRSEMNVSTLELGDSALYLCASSVTGTSRDEQYFGPGTRLTVT.

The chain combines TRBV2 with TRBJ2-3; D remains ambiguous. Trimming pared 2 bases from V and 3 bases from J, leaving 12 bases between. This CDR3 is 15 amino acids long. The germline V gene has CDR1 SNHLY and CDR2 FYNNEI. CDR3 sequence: CASSERWVTTDTQYF. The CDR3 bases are TGTGCCAGCAGTGAACGGTGGGTAACAACAGATACGCAGTATTTT.

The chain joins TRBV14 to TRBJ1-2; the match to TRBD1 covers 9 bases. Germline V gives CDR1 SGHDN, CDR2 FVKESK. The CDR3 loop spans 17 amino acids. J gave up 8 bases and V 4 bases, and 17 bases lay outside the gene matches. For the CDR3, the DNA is TGTGCCAGCAGCCTACGCAGTAGGTCGGACAGGGGTTTGGGCTACACCTTC. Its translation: CASSLRSRSDRGLGYTF.